Listed below are T cell receptor beta chains from one sample, sequenced in a study of shared clonotypes between healthy human individuals. Method: immunoSEQ multiplex PCR; TCRdb's copy keeps in-frame clones and lacks some. The sample has about 2.3 million clones, more than 85% seen once. The sequenced material came from naive CD4+ T cells from PBMCs. The receptor source for this set is a man between 18 and 35 years old in good health. Some clones in this sample may be carry-over from other donors' samples. Both conserved end residues are part of each CDR3. D genes are given only for firm matches. The listing skips clone size in some rows; elsewhere it reads once, few, many or a size class.

d_call cdr3_length j_call clone_size v_call cdr3_nt cdr3_aa
TRBD1 14 TRBJ1-1 NA TRBV28 TGTGCCAGCAGTCTCCCCACGGGACAGGGGAAGGCTTTCTTT CASSLPTGQGKAFF
TRBD1 20 TRBJ1-5 NA TRBV19 TGTGCCAGTTCCTCCTCGTCCGGGACAGGGGGTTTAGTCGGCAATCAGCCCCAGCATTTT CASSSSSGTGGLVGNQPQHF
NA 15 TRBJ1-2 NA TRBV5-1 TGCGCCAGCAGCTTGGGCTTCCCTCCTAACTATGGCTACACCTTC CASSLGFPPNYGYTF
TRBD1 14 TRBJ2-7 NA TRBV7-3 TGTGCCAGCAGCTTGGGCAGGGGGACCTACGAGCAGTACTTC CASSLGRGTYEQYF
NA 13 TRBJ1-1 NA TRBV2 TGTGCCAGCAGTGACGAAAGGGGCACTGAAGCTTTCTTT CASSDERGTEAFF
NA 15 TRBJ2-3 NA TRBV5-1 TGCGCCAGCAGCCCTACAGGCTCGAATTCAGATACGCAGTATTTT CASSPTGSNSDTQYF
NA 13 TRBJ1-1 NA TRBV11-3 TGTGCCAGCAGCTTAGAACAGGGCACTGAAGCTTTCTTT CASSLEQGTEAFF
NA 14 TRBJ1-3 once TRBV7-2 TGTGCCAGCAGCTTAGGTTCCTCTGGAAACACCATATATTTT CASSLGSSGNTIYF
NA 13 TRBJ1-5 NA TRBV18 TGTGCCAGCTCACCGACTATTAATCAGCCCCAGCATTTT CASSPTINQPQHF
NA 14 TRBJ1-1 NA TRBV27 TGTGCCAGCAGTCCACCGGGAGGGTGGACTGAAGCTTTCTTT CASSPPGGWTEAFF
NA 16 TRBJ2-3 NA TRBV4-3 TGCGCCAGCAGCCAAGTTACGCCCGAAGTCACAGATACGCAGTATTTT CASSQVTPEVTDTQYF
NA 15 TRBJ2-3 NA TRBV30 TGTGCCTGGAGTGTAGGGGGGATCGGCACAGATACGCAGTATTTT CAWSVGGIGTDTQYF
NA 14 TRBJ1-4 NA TRBV28 TGTGCCAGCAGCTCAGTTGCAACTAATGAAAAACTGTTTTTT CASSSVATNEKLFF
TRBD2 19 TRBJ2-3 NA TRBV13 TGTGCCAGCAGCTTAAGTCGGGGACTAGCGGGCAGTAGCACAGATACGCAGTATTTT CASSLSRGLAGSSTDTQYF
TRBD2 20 TRBJ2-7 NA TRBV19 TGTGCCAGTAGCCCCCCTTTGTTTAGCGGGAGGGATGAAAGCTCCTACGAGCAGTACTTC CASSPPLFSGRDESSYEQYF
TRBD2 16 TRBJ2-1 once TRBV7-6 TGTGCCAGCAGCTTAGCCACTAGCGTCGCCTACAATGAGCAGTTCTTC CASSLATSVAYNEQFF
NA 15 TRBJ1-1 NA TRBV11-2 TGTGCCAGCAGCTTAGGGGGTTTAGGGAACACTGAAGCTTTCTTT CASSLGGLGNTEAFF
TRBD2 18 TRBJ2-1 NA TRBV4-1 TGCGCCAGCAGCCAAGGAAGGCTTGGGCTAGCGGTCTACAATGAGCAGTTCTTC CASSQGRLGLAVYNEQFF
NA 12 TRBJ2-3 NA TRBV21-1 TGTGCCAGCAGGCGGAACACAGATACGCAGTATTTT CASRRNTDTQYF
TRBD2 16 TRBJ2-5 NA TRBV7-9 TGTGCCAGCACGGGACTAGCGGGAGTGTTGATCGAGACCCAGTACTTC CASTGLAGVLIETQYF
TRBD2 17 TRBJ2-2 NA TRBV7-9 TGTGCCAGCAGCCCCCGAGAGGGGAGGGGTTTTTCCGGGGAGCTGTTTTTT CASSPREGRGFSGELFF
NA 11 TRBJ2-3 NA TRBV27 TGTGCCAGCAGTGAGTCAGATACGCAGTATTTT CASSESDTQYF
NA 13 TRBJ1-2 once TRBV7-2 TGTGCCAGCAGCCACGGGTCAGTGGGTGGCTACACCTTC CASSHGSVGGYTF
NA 12 TRBJ2-3 NA TRBV18 TGTGCCAGCTCACTTGAGACAGATACGCAGTATTTT CASSLETDTQYF
NA 17 TRBJ1-2 NA TRBV6-1 TGTGCCAGCAGTGGAAGGACAGAAGTCATTAGTAACTATGGCTACACCTTC CASSGRTEVISNYGYTF
TRBD1 18 TRBJ1-3 NA TRBV6-1 TGTGCCAGCAGTGGGACATACGGGACAGGTTATACTGGAAACACCATATATTTT CASSGTYGTGYTGNTIYF
TRBD2 18 TRBJ2-5 NA TRBV27 TGTGCCAGCAGTTCGGGACTAGCGGGAGTCTCGGGGCAAGAGACCCAGTACTTC CASSSGLAGVSGQETQYF
NA 18 TRBJ2-2 once TRBV6-1 TGTGCCAGCAGTGAAATGATAACAGGGCGTCCGAACACCGGGGAGCTGTTTTTT CASSEMITGRPNTGELFF
NA 13 TRBJ2-3 NA TRBV11-2 TGTGCCAGCAGCCATGGCGGGCCAGATACGCAGTATTTT CASSHGGPDTQYF
NA 14 TRBJ2-3 NA TRBV5-1 TGCGCCAGCAGCTTTCTACTCTTTGGGGATACGCAGTATTTT CASSFLLFGDTQYF
NA 16 TRBJ2-3 NA TRBV21-1 TGTGCCAGCAGCCCTGACAGGGGCCACCCCGCAGATACGCAGTATTTT CASSPDRGHPADTQYF
TRBD1 12 TRBJ1-2 once TRBV28 TGTGCCAGCGATAGGGGGCCCTATGGCTACACCTTC CASDRGPYGYTF
TRBD1 16 TRBJ2-1 NA TRBV5-1 TGCGCCAGCAGCCCATGGACAGGGGGCGCCTACAATGAGCAGTTCTTC CASSPWTGGAYNEQFF
NA 17 TRBJ2-2 NA TRBV28 TGTGCCAGCAGTTTCCAACTTGCGGGGAGGAACACCGGGGAGCTGTTTTTT CASSFQLAGRNTGELFF
NA 16 TRBJ1-1 NA TRBV10-3 TGTGCCATCAGTGATAGTAGTCAGGGGAGAAACACTGAAGCTTTCTTT CAISDSSQGRNTEAFF
NA 14 TRBJ1-5 once TRBV2 TGTGCCAGCAGTGAAGTCTCCCAGGGGCAGCCCCAGCATTTT CASSEVSQGQPQHF
TRBD2 14 TRBJ2-2 NA TRBV9 TGTGCCAGCAGCGCCACTAGCGCAACCGGGGAGCTGTTTTTT CASSATSATGELFF
TRBD1 16 TRBJ1-5 NA TRBV6-1 TGTGCCAGCAGTGACGCAGGGGGCCGTGGCAATCAGCCCCAGCATTTT CASSDAGGRGNQPQHF
TRBD1 13 TRBJ1-1 few TRBV29-1 TGCAGCGTTGAAGAGGGACAGGGCGGAAGAGCTTTCTTT CSVEEGQGGRAFF
NA 14 TRBJ1-5 NA TRBV19 TGTGCCAGTAGTGCTACAGCTAGCAATCAGCCCCAGCATTTT CASSATASNQPQHF
TRBD1 16 TRBJ1-4 NA TRBV28 TGTGCCACAGGGGACAGCATAGTTGCAACTAATGAAAAACTGTTTTTT CATGDSIVATNEKLFF
NA 16 TRBJ1-2 NA TRBV5-6 TGTGCCAGCAGCTTGTCAAGGCCGAGGATATACTATGGCTACACCTTC CASSLSRPRIYYGYTF
NA 15 TRBJ1-2 NA TRBV6-1 TGTGCCAGCAAGCGACAGGACGTCCTTAACTATGGCTACACCTTC CASKRQDVLNYGYTF
NA 15 TRBJ2-7 once TRBV4-2 TGTGCCAGCAGCCAAGCGGGGAACAGCAACTACGAGCAGTACTTC CASSQAGNSNYEQYF
NA 14 TRBJ2-7 NA TRBV9 TGTGCCAGCAGCGTCCGGGACTTGTCCTACGAGCAGTACTTC CASSVRDLSYEQYF
TRBD2 14 TRBJ2-7 NA TRBV5-1 TGCGCCAGCAGCTCGGGACTAGCGGCCTACGAGCAGTACTTC CASSSGLAAYEQYF
TRBD2 16 TRBJ2-1 NA TRBV5-6 TGTGCCAGCAGCTTAGGACTAGCGGATACCTACAATGAGCAGTTCTTC CASSLGLADTYNEQFF